The 20 T cell receptor beta chains below all came from one sample that was sequenced in a study of blood T cells in healthy people across ages. Primed by a sample-barcoded 5' primer and a J-beta primer mix, a second PCR proceeded for 7 to 11 cycles. Using its own MiXCR run on the 5' RACE reads, TCRdb lists one record per CDR3 protein. Here the sample spans more than 750,000 distinct CDR3 sequences, about 28% being singletons. In addition, the sample was reused for a study of T cells of mothers and their children.

The sample comprised blood. These receptors were taken from a woman between 40 and 55 years old in good health.

Regarding this clonotype: A much larger clonotype is one base distant, so this may be a read error. V usage is TRBV5-1 and J usage is TRBJ2-3; 9 bases agree with TRBD2. Germline lookup yields CDR1 SGHRS and CDR2 YFSETQ. J lost 5 bases, V lost 0 bases, and 10 bases had no gene match. The CDR3 spans 17 residues. CDR3 DNA sequence: TGCGCCAGCAGCTTGGGCCCGAGAGCGGGGGGCATAGATACGCAGTATTTT. Translated: CASSLGPRAGGIDTQYF.

This sequence joins TRBV18 and TRBJ1-2, with D perhaps TRBD1 (6 bases). Germline values: CDR1 KGHSH, CDR2 LQKENI. This CDR3 spans 16 amino acids. Trimming took off 2 bases at V and 4 bases at J, with 17 bases between the two ends. Here the CDR3 reads CASSPGGTHTSYGYTF. The CDR3 DNA reads TGTGCCAGCTCACCAGGGGGCACCCATACGTCCTATGGCTACACCTTC.

This clonotype has more than one count but fewer than ten. The chain combines TRBV2 with TRBJ2-5, with 7 bases aligning to TRBD2. The V and J ends lost 4 bases and 1 base, in that order; junction bases with no gene match: 6. Germline CDR1 reads SNHLY; CDR2 reads FYNNEI. The CDR3 consists of 15 residues. CDR3: CASSALGGGQETQYF. The CDR3 DNA sequence: TGTGCCAGCAGTGCCCTTGGGGGGGGCCAAGAGACCCAGTACTTC. Based on the CDR3 plus reference TRBV2 and TRBJ2-5, the full variable domain is EPEVTQTPSHQVTQMGQEVILRCVPISNHLYFYWYRQILGQKVEFLVSFYNNEISEKSEIFDDQFSVERPDGSNFTLKIRSTKLEDSAMYFCASSALGGGQETQYFGPGTRLLVL.

A remark on this clonotype: A much bigger clone sits one base away, suggesting this may be a read error. V gene TRBV12-3 or TRBV12-4 combines with J gene TRBJ2-7; the D is unclear. The CDR3 is 11 amino acids. V lost 8 bases, J lost 0 bases, and 5 bases lay in between. The CDR3 sequence is CASVGSYEQYF. The CDR3 bases are TGTGCCAGCGTGGGCTCCTACGAGCAGTACTTC.

This clonotype was counted at least ten times. This chain joins TRBV20-1 and TRBJ2-7; TRBD2 might be the D (7 bases). Trimming took off 6 bases at V and 2 bases at J, with 11 bases between the two ends. Germline CDR1 and CDR2: DFQATT and SNEGSKA (reference sequence). This CDR3 has 12 residues. The chain's CDR3 is CSAPGGPYEQYF. CDR3 DNA sequence: TGCAGTGCCCCCGGGGGGCCCTACGAGCAGTACTTC.

Concerning this clonotype: The germline gene is not matched at one end of the junction; a read error may be the cause. The V call is TRBV4-2, the J call TRBJ2-3, with D possibly matching TRBD2 (6 bases). CDR1 and CDR2 (germline): LGHNA, YNFKEQ. The CDR3 is 13 residues long. In DNA form, the CDR3 reads TGTGCCTGCAGCCAAGGCGGGGTCGATACGCAGTATTTT. Translation: CACSQGGVDTQYF.

This clonotype was counted ten times or more. The V call is TRBV6-5, the J call TRBJ2-5; TRBD2 matches 7 bases. The germline gives CDR1 MNHEY, CDR2 SVGAGI. The CDR3 consists of 16 residues. Trimming took 7 bases from V and 4 from J; bases not matched to a gene: 15. The CDR3 region has the DNA TGTGCCAGCACCTCGGGGGGTCTCGGGGAAAGAGAGACCCAGTACTTC. Its protein product is CASTSGGLGERETQYF.

The chain joins TRBV7-8 to TRBJ1-1; 8 bases are shared with TRBD1. The CDR3 runs 17 residues. From germline, CDR1 is SGHVS and CDR2 FQNEAQ. J was trimmed by 3 bases and V by 0 bases; bases with no gene match: 9. Written as DNA, the CDR3 is TGTGCCAGCAGCTTAGCGGAGACAGGGGAAGGGTACACTGAAGCTTTCTTT. This translates into CASSLAETGEGYTEAFF. The full variable domain, its missing parts supplied by reference TRBV7-8 and TRBJ1-1, is GAGVSQSPRYKVAKRGQDVALRCDPISGHVSLFWYQQALGQGPEFLTYFQNEAQLDKSGLPSDRFFAERPEGSVSTLKIQRTQQEDSAVYLCASSLAETGEGYTEAFFGQGTRLTVV.

This clonotype has ten or more counts. This sequence joins TRBV27 and TRBJ2-1; 11 nucleotides agree with TRBD2. Germline V gene sequence: CDR1 MNHEY, CDR2 SMNVEV (reference sequence). The CDR3 is 15 residues long. V shed 5 bases and J 5 bases; nucleotides not matched to a gene: 5. The CDR3 DNA is TGTGCCAGCAGTCCCGGGACTAGCGGACACAATGAGCAGTTCTTC. Residues: CASSPGTSGHNEQFF.

This clonotype was observed at least ten times. The chain is built from TRBV15 and TRBJ1-2, with D unresolved. CDR3 length: 16 residues. Germline V lookup: CDR1 LNHNV, CDR2 YYDKDF (reference sequence). The germline V and J ends were trimmed by 2 bases and 6 bases, with 19 bases remaining between them. The CDR3 DNA sequence: TGTGCCACCAGCAGATCCTCATGGGAAGGTCCTAATGGCTACACCTTC. It specifies CATSRSSWEGPNGYTF.

The chain is built from TRBV20-1 and TRBJ2-5; D uncertain. Per germline, CDR1 DFQATT and CDR2 SNEGSKA (reference sequence). This CDR3 spans 17 amino acids. V was pared by 1 base and J by 0 bases, with 18 bases between. The CDR3 nucleotides read TGCAGTGCTAGAGCCCACCGTGGGTATTCGTACCAAGAGACCCAGTACTTC. Translated, it gives CSARAHRGYSYQETQYF.

This rearrangement joins TRBV28 to TRBJ2-1; 8 nucleotides align to TRBD2. The J segment lost 1 base and the V segment lost 3 bases, leaving 14 bases of the junction unmatched. The CDR3 has 19 amino acids. CDR1 and CDR2 from the germline V gene are MDHEN and SYDVKM. CDR3 coding DNA: TGTGCCAGCAGTTTTGAGGGCGGGGGGTCCACCCTTTCCTACAATGAGCAGTTCTTC. Translation gives CASSFEGGGSTLSYNEQFF.

This chain connects TRBV28 to TRBJ2-3; 8 nucleotides agree with TRBD1. V lost 6 bases to trimming and J lost 6 bases; unmatched junction nucleotides: 14. CDR3 length: 16 amino acids. The germline gives CDR1 MDHEN, CDR2 SYDVKM. The CDR3 protein is CASRAQAGQGLDTQYF. CDR3 DNA: TGTGCCAGCAGAGCCCAAGCCGGACAGGGTCTTGATACGCAGTATTTT.

This sequence joins TRBV2 and TRBJ1-1, with D uncertain. Trimming removed 10 bases from V and 7 bases from J, with 19 bases in between. This CDR3 is built from 13 residues. Germline values: CDR1 SNHLY, CDR2 FYNNEI. The chain's CDR3 is CATQNPAQVEAFF. In DNA, the CDR3 is TGTGCCACCCAAAATCCTGCCCAGGTTGAAGCTTTCTTT.

This clonotype was detected only a few times. A much larger clone sits a single nucleotide away, making a read error possible. This chain links TRBV7-2 with TRBJ2-5; no firm D call. V lost 4 bases to trimming and J lost 13 bases, with 19 bases between them. This CDR3 region has 13 residues. Germline values: CDR1 SGHTA, CDR2 FQGNSA. DNA of the CDR3: TGTGCCAGCAGCTCCAACATCGGTTACGAGCGGTACTTC. Protein product: CASSSNIGYERYF.

For this clonotype: A junction boundary mismatches the germline segment, possibly from a read error. CDR3: CASSHRDGRWQPRHF. The CDR3 coding sequence is TGTGCCAGCAGTCACAGGGACGGAAGATGGCAGCCCCGGCATTTT. The V and J genes are TRBV14 and TRBJ1-5, with a possible D match to TRBD1 (6 bases). Looked up from germline, CDR1 is SGHDN and CDR2 is FVKESK. There are 15 residues in the CDR3.

The chain uses TRBV7-8 and TRBJ2-5; TRBD1 aligns across 11 bases. There are 17 residues in the CDR3. Germline V gene data show CDR1 as SGHVS and CDR2 as FQNEAQ. Germline trimming cut 4 bases from V and 11 bases from J; bases unmatched to any gene: 18. The CDR3 sequence is CASSSGTGGRVGYVQYF. As DNA, the CDR3 is TGTGCCAGCAGCTCCGGGACAGGGGGAAGGGTCGGATACGTGCAGTACTTC.

Regarding this clonotype: A much larger clone lies one base from this, so it may be a read error. The V gene is TRBV7-2, the J gene TRBJ2-1, with 10 bases aligning to TRBD2. The tail of the sequence fits TRBJ2-7 better, so the J call may be wrong. Germline V gene data show CDR1 as SGHTA and CDR2 as FQGNSA. The CDR3 runs to 18 residues. The CDR3 spells CASSLALSSGGPYNEQYF. In DNA form, the CDR3 reads TGTGCCAGCAGCTTAGCCTTGTCTAGCGGGGGCCCTTACAATGAGCAGTACTTC.

J is TRBJ1-1 and V is TRBV28; no clear D. The CDR3 covers 14 residues. CDR1 is MDHEN, CDR2 SYDVKM, per germline. The V gene lost 5 bases and the J gene lost 1 base, with 11 bases spanning the gap. The CDR3 coding sequence is TGTGCCAGCAGTCCCCCACAGAAGAACACTGAAGCTTTCTTT. Translating it yields CASSPPQKNTEAFF.

V gene TRBV11-2 combines with J gene TRBJ2-2, with 7 bases that match TRBD2. The junction had 4 bases not matched to a gene; V was cut back by 0 bases and J by 6 bases. Germline V lookup: CDR1 SGHAT, CDR2 FQNNGV. This CDR3 contains 15 residues. CDR3 protein: CASSLDPTSAGELFF. CDR3 bases: TGTGCCAGCAGCTTAGACCCTACTAGCGCCGGGGAGCTGTTTTTT.